The next 8 T cell receptor beta chains were all read from a single sample in a study of blood T cell repertoires in COVID-19. The data were produced by immunoSEQ multiplex PCR, yet TCRdb's version contains in-frame clones alone and is incomplete. The repertoire has 270,000 or so clones, nearly 90% of them found once; the top ten carry more than 9.5%. Specimen: peripheral blood. These receptor sequences come from a woman in her twenties or thirties with COVID-19, enrolled during active disease.

The CDR3 reads CASSPGGGDTQYF. The CDR3 nucleotides read TGTGCCAGCAGCCCCGGAGGTGGGGATACGCAGTATTTT. This rearrangement joins TRBV9 to TRBJ2-3, with a possible D match to TRBD2 (5 bases). V dropped 4 bases and J dropped 6 bases, with 12 bases sitting between them. This CDR3 contains 13 residues. Germline V gives CDR1 SGDLS, CDR2 YYNGEE.

J is TRBJ1-2 and V is TRBV5-1; D call uncertain. Germline V gene data show CDR1 as SGHRS and CDR2 as YFSETQ. The CDR3 has 14 amino acids. Between the trimmed V and J ends, which lost 0 bases and 7 bases, there was a span of 13 bases. The CDR3 region is CASSLERVMGGYTF. Here the CDR3 DNA reads TGCGCCAGCAGCTTGGAGAGGGTTATGGGTGGCTACACCTTC.

The chain employs TRBV11-2 and TRBJ2-1; D is perhaps TRBD2 (5 bases). Germline V lookup: CDR1 SGHAT, CDR2 FQNNGV. V dropped 5 bases and J dropped 4 bases, with 12 bases sitting between them. CDR3 size: 14 residues. CDR3: CASSPSGTYNEQFF. Written as DNA, the CDR3 is TGTGCCAGCAGCCCCAGCGGCACATACAATGAGCAGTTCTTC.

The chain uses TRBV27 and TRBJ2-1; TRBD1 aligns across 9 bases. The germline V gene has CDR1 MNHEY and CDR2 SMNVEV (reference sequence). V shed 3 bases, J shed 7 bases, and the junction held 1 base outside the gene matches. The CDR3 has 13 residues. For the CDR3, the DNA is TGTGCCAGCAGTTTCGACAGGGGGAATGAGCAGTTCTTC. This encodes CASSFDRGNEQFF.

This clone was recorded only once. The rearrangement joins TRBV19 to TRBJ1-2, with no clear D. The V gene lost 3 bases and the J gene lost 7 bases, with 9 bases spanning the gap. CDR1 and CDR2 from the germline V gene are LNHDA and SQIVND (reference sequence). The CDR3 has 12 residues. The CDR3 DNA is TGTGCCAGTAGTATCGGGTTCGGTGGCTACACCTTC. This codes for CASSIGFGGYTF.

Notes on this clone: Other DNA sequences within the sample encode an identical CDR3. The chain has TRBV19 and TRBJ1-2; D gene unclear. The length of the CDR3 is 12 residues. Germline V gene sequence: CDR1 LNHDA, CDR2 SQIVND (reference sequence). V lost 2 bases and J lost 4, with 5 bases in between. In DNA, the CDR3 is TGTGCCAGTAGTATACGCAGCTATGGCTACACCTTC. The encoded protein is CASSIRSYGYTF.

V is TRBV19 and J is TRBJ1-2; weak D call: TRBD1 (6 bases). Germline V lookup: CDR1 LNHDA, CDR2 SQIVND (reference sequence). There are 13 residues in the CDR3. Trimming left V 10 bases short and J 0 bases short, with 12 bases between. The CDR3 sequence is CATDSGANYGYTF. In nucleotides, the CDR3 is TGTGCCACCGACTCAGGGGCTAACTATGGCTACACCTTC.

This rearrangement joins TRBV19 to TRBJ2-2; TRBD2 is a possible D gene (6 bases). The CDR3 extends over 16 amino acids. The germline CDR1 and CDR2 sequences are LNHDA and SQIVND (reference sequence). V lost 7 bases, J lost 6 bases, and 21 bases lay in between. The CDR3 coding sequence is TGTGCCAGTAAAGCGAGTCGGGCAGGGAGGCCCGGGGAGCTGTTTTTT. Translation gives CASKASRAGRPGELFF.